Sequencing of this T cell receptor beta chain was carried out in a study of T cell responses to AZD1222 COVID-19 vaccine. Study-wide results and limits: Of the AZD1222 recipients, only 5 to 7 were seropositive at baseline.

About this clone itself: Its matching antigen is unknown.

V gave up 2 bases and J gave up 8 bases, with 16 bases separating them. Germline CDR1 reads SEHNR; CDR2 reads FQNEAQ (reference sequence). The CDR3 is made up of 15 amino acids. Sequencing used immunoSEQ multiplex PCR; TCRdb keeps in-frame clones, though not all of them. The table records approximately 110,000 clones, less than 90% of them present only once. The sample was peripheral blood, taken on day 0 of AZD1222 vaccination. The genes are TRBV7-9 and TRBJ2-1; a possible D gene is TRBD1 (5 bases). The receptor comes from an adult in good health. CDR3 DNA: TGTGCCAGCAGCTTACAGGGCCTCCCGTTGGATGAGCAGTTCTTC. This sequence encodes CASSLQGLPLDEQFF. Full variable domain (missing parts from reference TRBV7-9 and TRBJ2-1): DTGVSQNPRHKITKRGQNVTFRCDPISEHNRLYWYRQTLGQGPEFLTYFQNEAQLEKSRLLSDRFSAERPKGSFSTLEIQRTEQGDSAMYLCASSLQGLPLDEQFFGPGTRLTVL.